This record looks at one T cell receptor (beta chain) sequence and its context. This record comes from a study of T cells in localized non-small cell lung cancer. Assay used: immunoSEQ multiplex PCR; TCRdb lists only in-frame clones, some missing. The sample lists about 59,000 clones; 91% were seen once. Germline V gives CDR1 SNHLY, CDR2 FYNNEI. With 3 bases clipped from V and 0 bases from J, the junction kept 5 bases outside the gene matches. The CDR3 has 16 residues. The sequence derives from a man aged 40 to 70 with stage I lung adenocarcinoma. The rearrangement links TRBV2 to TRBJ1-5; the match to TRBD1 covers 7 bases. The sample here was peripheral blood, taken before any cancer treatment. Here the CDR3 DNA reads TGTGCCAGCAGTGATTGGGACAGATATAGCAATCAGCCCCAGCATTTT. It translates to CASSDWDRYSNQPQHF.